This T cell receptor beta chain was sequenced in a study of control samples from healthy donors and cancer patients. Assay: immunoSEQ multiplex PCR; the TCRdb copy retains only in-frame clones and omits some. This table holds fewer than 150,000 clones, approximately 90% found once. Between the trimmed V and J ends, which lost 6 bases and 1 base, there was a span of 19 bases. Germline V gene lookup returns CDR1 SGHAT and CDR2 FQNNGV. This CDR3 comprises 16 residues. The chain carries TRBV11-2 and TRBJ2-7, with D perhaps matching TRBD2 (6 bases). The receptor comes from a man aged 18 to 30 in good health. The sequenced sample was blood. Written as DNA, the CDR3 is TGTGCCAGCAGATCCTTCGGGGGACGCACGTCCTACGAGCAGTACTTC. It yields the protein CASRSFGGRTSYEQYF.